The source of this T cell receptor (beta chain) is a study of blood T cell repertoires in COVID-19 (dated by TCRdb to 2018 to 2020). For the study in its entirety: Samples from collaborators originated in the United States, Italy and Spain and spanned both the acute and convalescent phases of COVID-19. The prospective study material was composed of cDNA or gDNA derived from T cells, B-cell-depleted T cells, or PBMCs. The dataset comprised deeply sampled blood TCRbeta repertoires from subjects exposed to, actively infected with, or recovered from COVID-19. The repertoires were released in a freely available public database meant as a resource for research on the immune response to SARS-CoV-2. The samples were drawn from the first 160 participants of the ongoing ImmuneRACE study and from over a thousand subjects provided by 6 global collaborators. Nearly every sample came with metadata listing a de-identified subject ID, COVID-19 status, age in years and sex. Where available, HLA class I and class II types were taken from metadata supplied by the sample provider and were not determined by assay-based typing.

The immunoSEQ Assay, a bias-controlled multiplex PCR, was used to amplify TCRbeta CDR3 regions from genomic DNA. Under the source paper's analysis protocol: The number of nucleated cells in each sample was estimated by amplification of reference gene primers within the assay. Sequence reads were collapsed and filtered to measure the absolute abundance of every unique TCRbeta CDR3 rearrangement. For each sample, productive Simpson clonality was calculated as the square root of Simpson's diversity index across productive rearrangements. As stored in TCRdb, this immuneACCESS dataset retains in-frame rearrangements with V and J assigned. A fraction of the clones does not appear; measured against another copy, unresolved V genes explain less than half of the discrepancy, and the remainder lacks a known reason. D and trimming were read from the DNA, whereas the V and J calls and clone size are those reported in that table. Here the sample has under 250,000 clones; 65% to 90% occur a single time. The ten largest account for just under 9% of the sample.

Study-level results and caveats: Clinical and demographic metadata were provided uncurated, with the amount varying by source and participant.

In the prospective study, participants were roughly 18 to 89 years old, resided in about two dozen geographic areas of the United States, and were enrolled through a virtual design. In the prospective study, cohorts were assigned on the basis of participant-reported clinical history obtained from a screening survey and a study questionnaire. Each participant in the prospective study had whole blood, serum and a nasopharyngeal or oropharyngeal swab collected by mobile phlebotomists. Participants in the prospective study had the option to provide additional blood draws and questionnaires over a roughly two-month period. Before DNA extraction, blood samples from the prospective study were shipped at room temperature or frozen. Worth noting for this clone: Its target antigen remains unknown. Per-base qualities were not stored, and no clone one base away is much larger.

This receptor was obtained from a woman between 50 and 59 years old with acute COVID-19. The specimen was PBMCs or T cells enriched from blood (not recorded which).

The CDR3 corresponds to CASSSGSGSYEQYF. At the DNA level, the sequence is TGTGCCAGCAGCTCCGGTAGCGGTTCCTACGAGCAGTACTTC. The V gene is TRBV7-2 and the J gene is TRBJ2-7; matching of 6 bases hints at TRBD2 as the D gene. CDR1 is given as SGHTA and CDR2 as FQGNSA, both from the germline V gene. The trim is 4 bases for V and 1 base for J, with a gap of 11 bases between the germline ends. The CDR3, cysteine through phenylalanine, is 14 amino acids long. The sequence is cut down to CDR3 DNA, 42 bases in frame from base 1.